This T cell receptor (beta chain) comes out of a study of T cell responses to AZD1222 COVID-19 vaccine. Study-wide context: Doses given second, at about 4 or about 12 weeks, were pooled.

The CDR3 totals 14 residues. CDR1 is SGHTA and CDR2 is FQGNSA in the germline V gene. With 5 bases removed from V and 4 bases from J, the gap between germline ends came to 11 bases. Profiled with immunoSEQ multiplex PCR; TCRdb holds only in-frame clones, not every one. There are tens of thousands of clones in the sample; roughly 84% occur only once, and 20% to 25% lies in the top ten. The chain couples TRBV7-2 to TRBJ2-2, with D unresolved. Sequenced here: peripheral blood, sampled on day 0 of AZD1222 vaccination. The receptor's source is an adult in good health. The CDR3 protein is CASSRSRVTGELFF. In DNA, the CDR3 is TGTGCCAGCAGCAGATCCCGGGTCACCGGGGAGCTGTTTTTT.